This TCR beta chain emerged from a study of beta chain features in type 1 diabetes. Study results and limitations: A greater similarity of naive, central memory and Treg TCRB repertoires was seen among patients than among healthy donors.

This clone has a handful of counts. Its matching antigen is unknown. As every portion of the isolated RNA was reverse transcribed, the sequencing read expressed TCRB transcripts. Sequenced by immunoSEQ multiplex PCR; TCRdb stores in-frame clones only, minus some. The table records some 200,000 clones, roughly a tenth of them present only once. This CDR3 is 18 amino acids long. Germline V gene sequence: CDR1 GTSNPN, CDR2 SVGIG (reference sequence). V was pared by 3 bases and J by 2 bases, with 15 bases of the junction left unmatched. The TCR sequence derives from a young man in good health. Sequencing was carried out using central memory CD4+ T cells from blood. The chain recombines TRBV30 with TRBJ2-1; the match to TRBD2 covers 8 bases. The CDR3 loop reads CAWRGSPLSGSPYNEQFF. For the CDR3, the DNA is TGTGCCTGGAGAGGCTCCCCTCTGAGCGGGAGTCCCTACAATGAGCAGTTCTTC.